This T cell receptor beta chain was captured by sequencing in a study of cytomegalovirus exposure and HLA in healthy donors. The PCR made use of 60 Vbeta and 13 Jbeta primers. TCRdb's table, derived via immunoSEQ multiplex PCR, lists solely in-frame clones and lacks some. This sample has about 190,000 clones, with roughly 80% found just once. Study-level findings and limits: Later analysis associated a missense DCLRE1C variant with TCR beta V- and J-gene trimming. Among CMV-associated TCR beta chains, most appeared HLA-restricted in a later analysis. Previous analysis showed most TCR beta V segments were productive about 90% or about 30% of the time. Solely CMV serostatus was available to characterize immune exposure.

Comment on this clone: Its antigen is not known.

The TCR comes from a woman between 50 and 59 years old in good health and CMV-seropositive. Sequenced material: PBMCs.

In nucleotides, the CDR3 is TGTGCCAGCAGCCCCCGCGCGGGGGACTACAATGAGCAGTTCTTC. It specifies CASSPRAGDYNEQFF. This chain connects TRBV5-4 to TRBJ2-1, with 7 bases that match TRBD2. This CDR3 region has 15 residues. V was pared by 4 bases and J by 3 bases, with 7 bases of the junction left unmatched. Germline loops: CDR1 SGHNT, CDR2 YYREEE (reference sequence). The full variable domain, with the rest looked up from reference TRBV5-4 and TRBJ2-1, is ETGVTQSPTHLIKTRGQQVTLRCSSQSGHNTVSWYQQALGQGPQFIFQYYREEENGRGNFPPRFSGLQFPNYSSELNVNALELDDSALYLCASSPRAGDYNEQFFGPGTRLTVL.